This entry features one TCR beta chain sequence. The data belong to a study of blood T cell repertoires in COVID-19. The wider study: Donors in the United States, Italy and Spain gave samples during acute or convalescent COVID-19. PBMCs, B-cell-depleted T cells, or T cells were the source of the cDNA or gDNA that made up the material.

Original processing methods: Estimation of nucleated cell counts relied on the amplification of reference gene primers. Assay: immunoSEQ multiplex PCR; the TCRdb copy retains only in-frame clones and omits some. D and trimming come from the DNA, and the V and J calls and clone size come from that table. The sample contains about 55,000 clones, more than 70% of which appear only once. V was trimmed by 0 bases and J by 0 bases, leaving 9 bases between them. CDR1 and CDR2 (germline): SGHNT, YYREEE (reference sequence). CDR3 length: 16 amino acids. This chain links TRBV5-4 with TRBJ2-2; no clear D gene. Sequencing was carried out using peripheral blood. The source of this sequence is a human donor in a cohort sampled during active COVID-19. The chain's CDR3 is CASSLALRSNTGELFF. The CDR3 coding sequence is TGTGCCAGCAGCTTGGCTCTCAGATCGAACACCGGGGAGCTGTTTTTT.